This TCR beta chain was recorded in a study of T cell repertoires in cytomegalovirus infection. TCRdb recomputed calls from the reads with MiXCR, one row per CDR3 protein. Here the sample spans 200,000 to 300,000 distinct CDR3 sequences, about 12% being singletons. After removal of 5 bases from V and 2 bases from J, the junction contained 6 bases not matched to a gene. Per the germline V gene, CDR1 is LNHDA and CDR2 is SQIVND (reference sequence). The CDR3 consists of 17 residues. This clonotype has a count of ten or more. Sequencing was carried out using PBMCs. This clonotype originated in a human donor in good health (CMV status not recorded). Some clones in this sample may be carry-over from other donors' samples. This rearrangement joins TRBV19 to TRBJ2-6, with 10 bases that match TRBD1. The CDR3 DNA reads TGTGCCAGTAGTCTCCAGGGACAGGGGACTGGGGCCAACGTCCTGACTTTC. It yields the protein CASSLQGQGTGANVLTF.